This TCR beta chain was sequenced during a study of T cell responses to AZD1222 COVID-19 vaccine. Study-wide points: Across spike, vaccine-associated CD4 TCRs were found, dominant at 160-218 and 743-854.

Clones were sequenced by immunoSEQ multiplex PCR, and TCRdb holds only the in-frame ones, with some missing. The table lists about 120,000 clones, 85% to 90% of them singletons. Comment on this clone: Its antigen is unknown.

This CDR3 spans 17 amino acids. Trimming stripped 2 bases from V and 1 base from J, with 18 bases between. CDR1 is SGHRS, CDR2 YFSETQ, per germline. This specimen was peripheral blood, taken on day 0 of AZD1222 vaccination. This clonotype originated in an adult in good health. V is TRBV5-1 and J is TRBJ2-5; the D is unclear. CDR3 DNA sequence: TGCGCCAGCAGCTTTCGGCCCATGGAGTCGGGCCAAGAGACCCAGTACTTC. Its protein is CASSFRPMESGQETQYF.